Listed here are 17 T cell receptor beta chains from one sample, sequenced in a study of blood T cell repertoires in COVID-19. Some clones are missing from TCRdb's copy, which holds only in-frame ones; the method was immunoSEQ multiplex PCR. The sample yields around 60,000 clones, around 90% seen once. What was sequenced was peripheral blood. The receptors shown here come from a middle-aged man with active COVID-19.

This clone occurred once. The chain employs TRBV11-3 and TRBJ1-4; 9 bases match TRBD1. The CDR3 is made up of 17 amino acids. The V segment lost 3 bases and the J segment 8 bases; nucleotides outside the gene matches: 13. Germline V lookup: CDR1 SGHNT, CDR2 YENEEA. CDR3 sequence reads: CASSFLSGQGSGEKLFF. In DNA, the CDR3 is TGTGCCAGCAGCTTCTTATCGGGACAGGGTTCGGGGGAAAAACTGTTTTTT.

This chain uses TRBV19 with TRBJ2-5; D is possibly TRBD2 (6 bases). Germline assignment: CDR1 LNHDA and CDR2 SQIVND (reference sequence). This CDR3 comprises 13 residues. V was pared by 3 bases and J by 5 bases, with 10 bases between. The CDR3 DNA reads TGTGCCAGTAGTATCGGAGGGTGGGAGACCCAGTACTTC. Its protein product is CASSIGGWETQYF.

This chain connects TRBV19 to TRBJ2-5; 11 bases align to TRBD2. The ends lost 5 bases at V and 3 bases at J; junction bases unmatched: 8. The CDR3 contains 16 residues. The germline V gene encodes CDR1 LNHDA and CDR2 SQIVND (reference sequence). The CDR3 spells CASSRLAGGLEETQYF. The CDR3 nucleotides are TGTGCCAGTAGTCGTCTAGCGGGGGGCCTTGAAGAGACCCAGTACTTC.

The chain uses TRBV18 and TRBJ2-7; D is perhaps TRBD2 (6 bases). Trimming took 3 bases from V and 0 from J, leaving 9 bases between them. The CDR3 has 14 residues. CDR1 is KGHSH and CDR2 is LQKENI in the germline V gene. In DNA form, the CDR3 reads TGTGCCAGCTCACCCGGAGGGGACTCCTACGAGCAGTACTTC. Amino acids: CASSPGGDSYEQYF.

The V gene is TRBV6-5, the J gene TRBJ2-6; tentatively, D is TRBD2 (6 bases). Trimming shortened V by 2 bases and J by 0 bases, and 8 bases separated the two germline ends. Germline V gene data show CDR1 as MNHEY and CDR2 as SVGAGI. This CDR3 is built from 16 residues. The CDR3 DNA reads as TGTGCCAGCAGTTACCTCGGGGGCTCTGGGGCCAACGTCCTGACTTTC. Translating it yields CASSYLGGSGANVLTF.

V usage is TRBV7-9 and J usage is TRBJ2-5, with no clear D. With 1 base removed from V and 1 base from J, the gap between germline ends came to 7 bases. Germline V gives CDR1 SEHNR, CDR2 FQNEAQ (reference sequence). CDR3 length equals 14 residues. The CDR3 DNA is TGTGCCAGCAGCTTAGGCGAGGCCCAAGAGACCCAGTACTTC. It is translated as CASSLGEAQETQYF.

Only one count was recorded for this clone. V and J are TRBV7-7 and TRBJ2-5; weak D call: TRBD2 (5 bases). The CDR3 consists of 15 residues. Germline CDR1 SSHAT, CDR2 FNYEAQ (reference sequence). V was pared by 2 bases and J by 2 bases, with 12 bases between. Here the CDR3 reads CASSLKSGGQETQYF. The CDR3 DNA follows: TGTGCCAGCAGCTTAAAGTCAGGCGGGCAAGAGACCCAGTACTTC.

J is TRBJ1-2 and V is TRBV2, with D perhaps matching TRBD1 (6 bases). CDR3 size: 13 residues. Trimming stripped 8 bases from V and 3 bases from J, with 13 bases between. CDR1 and CDR2 (germline): SNHLY, FYNNEI. CDR3 DNA sequence: TGTGCCAGCGGGGATGAGGGGGACTATGGCTACACCTTC. This gives the protein CASGDEGDYGYTF.

This clone was seen a few times. The chain couples TRBV27 to TRBJ1-6; weak D call: TRBD1 (6 bases). The germline V gene encodes CDR1 MNHEY and CDR2 SMNVEV (reference sequence). The CDR3 is 16 residues long. V was shortened by 0 bases and J by 10 bases, with 16 bases between the two germline ends. The CDR3 spells CASSLSGTLNQSPLHF. CDR3 nucleotide sequence: TGTGCCAGCAGTTTATCGGGGACACTCAACCAGTCACCCCTCCACTTT.

The J gene is TRBJ2-5, the V gene TRBV6-6; 9 nucleotides agree with TRBD1. The ends lost 7 bases at V and 1 base at J; junction bases unmatched: 7. The germline gives CDR1 MNHNY, CDR2 SVGAGI (reference sequence). The CDR3 has 15 amino acids. The CDR3 loop reads CASINRGHSQETQYF. The CDR3 region has the DNA TGTGCCAGCATAAACAGGGGGCATTCCCAAGAGACCCAGTACTTC.

The chain is built from TRBV12-5 and TRBJ1-2; the D is unclear. The CDR3 spans 13 residues. V shed 6 bases and J shed 6 bases, with 14 bases lying between them. Germline-derived CDR1 and CDR2 are LGHNT and FRNRAP. Written as DNA, the CDR3 is TGTGCTAGTGGCTCTACAACAGCCAATGGCTACACCTTC. This sequence encodes CASGSTTANGYTF.

The rearrangement joins TRBV18 to TRBJ2-5, with D tentatively TRBD1 (6 bases). The CDR3 runs 16 residues. V dropped 8 bases and J dropped 2 bases, with 21 bases sitting between them. Per the germline V gene, CDR1 is KGHSH and CDR2 is LQKENI. For the CDR3, the DNA is TGTGCCAGCCGACATCGTACAGGGACCATACAAGAGACCCAGTACTTC. It encodes CASRHRTGTIQETQYF.

V and J are TRBV6-5 and TRBJ2-5, with 8 bases matching TRBD1. Germline lookup yields CDR1 MNHEY and CDR2 SVGAGI. The CDR3 has 14 residues. J gave up 4 bases and V 6 bases, and 7 bases lay outside the gene matches. The CDR3 bases are TGTGCCAGCAGGCGACAGGGGAACGGAGAGACCCAGTACTTC. Translating gives CASRRQGNGETQYF.

The CDR3: CASSLYRAGTGELFF. For the CDR3, the DNA is TGTGCCAGCAGCTTATACCGAGCGGGGACCGGGGAGCTGTTTTTT. This sequence joins TRBV11-2 and TRBJ2-2; 7 nucleotides align to TRBD2. The germline V gene encodes CDR1 SGHAT and CDR2 FQNNGV. This CDR3 region has 15 residues. Losses at the gene ends were 2 bases for V and 5 bases for J; bases not matched to a gene: 5.

This clone was detected a few times. The chain links TRBV10-3 to TRBJ2-1, with D maybe TRBD1 (5 bases). Germline CDR1 is ENHRY and CDR2 is SYGVKD. V gave up 3 bases and J gave up 0 bases, with 12 bases separating them. The CDR3 is made up of 16 amino acids. Here the CDR3 DNA reads TGTGCCATCAGTGAAGGGTGGGGCCACTCCTACAATGAGCAGTTCTTC. Protein: CAISEGWGHSYNEQFF.

The chain links TRBV9 to TRBJ1-2, with 10 positions matching TRBD1. Germline trimming cut 4 bases from V and 5 bases from J; bases unmatched to any gene: 8. Germline CDR1 reads SGDLS; CDR2 reads YYNGEE. This CDR3 is 15 amino acids long. As DNA, the CDR3 is TGTGCCAGCAGCCATTCACCGGGACAGGGGTATGGCTACACCTTC. Protein sequence: CASSHSPGQGYGYTF.

The rearrangement joins TRBV5-1 to TRBJ2-5, with 7 nucleotides matching TRBD1. The CDR3 extends over 16 amino acids. The J segment lost 1 base and the V segment lost 4 bases, leaving 10 bases of the junction unmatched. Per germline, CDR1 SGHRS and CDR2 YFSETQ. The chain's CDR3 is CASSSGKQGRQETQYF. For the CDR3, the DNA is TGCGCCAGCAGCAGTGGAAAACAGGGGCGCCAAGAGACCCAGTACTTC.